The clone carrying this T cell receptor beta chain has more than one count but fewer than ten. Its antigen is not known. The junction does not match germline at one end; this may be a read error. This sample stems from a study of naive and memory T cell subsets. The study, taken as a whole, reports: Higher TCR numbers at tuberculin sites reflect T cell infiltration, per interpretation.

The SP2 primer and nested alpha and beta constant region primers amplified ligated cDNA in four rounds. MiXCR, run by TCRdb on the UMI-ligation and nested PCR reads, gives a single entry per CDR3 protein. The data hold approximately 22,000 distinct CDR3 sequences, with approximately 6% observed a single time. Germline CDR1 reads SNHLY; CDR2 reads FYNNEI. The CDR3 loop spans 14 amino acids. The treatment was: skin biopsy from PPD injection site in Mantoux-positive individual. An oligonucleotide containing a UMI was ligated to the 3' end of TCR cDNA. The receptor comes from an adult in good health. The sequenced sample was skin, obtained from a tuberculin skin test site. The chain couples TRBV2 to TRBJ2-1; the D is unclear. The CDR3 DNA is TGCGAAGGGAATACCGCAAGGTCCTACAATGAGCAGTTCTTC. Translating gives CEGNTARSYNEQFF.